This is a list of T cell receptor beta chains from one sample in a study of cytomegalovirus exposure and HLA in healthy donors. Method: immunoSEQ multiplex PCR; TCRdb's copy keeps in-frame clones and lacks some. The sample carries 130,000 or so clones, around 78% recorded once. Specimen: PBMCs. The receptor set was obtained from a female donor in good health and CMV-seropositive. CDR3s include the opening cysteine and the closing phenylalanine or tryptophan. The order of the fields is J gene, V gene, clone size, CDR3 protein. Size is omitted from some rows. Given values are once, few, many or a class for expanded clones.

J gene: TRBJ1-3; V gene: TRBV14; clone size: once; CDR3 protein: CASSSLRTIYF
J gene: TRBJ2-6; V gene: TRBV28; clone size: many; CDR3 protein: CASSYRDGANVLTF
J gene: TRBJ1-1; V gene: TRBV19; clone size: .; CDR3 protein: CAISDRGTEAFF
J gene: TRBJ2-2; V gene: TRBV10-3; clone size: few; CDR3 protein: CAISEGTGAGELFF
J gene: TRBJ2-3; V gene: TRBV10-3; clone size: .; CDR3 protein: CAISGPGLAGGPDTQYF
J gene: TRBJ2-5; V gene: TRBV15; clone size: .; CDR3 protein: CATSRDRQRELPETQYF
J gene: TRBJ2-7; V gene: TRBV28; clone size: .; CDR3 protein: CASSLQGLSYEQYF
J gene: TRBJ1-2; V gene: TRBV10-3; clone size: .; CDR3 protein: CAISESKGGGGYTF
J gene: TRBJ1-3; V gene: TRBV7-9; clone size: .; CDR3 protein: CASSQMRDRAFSGNTIYF
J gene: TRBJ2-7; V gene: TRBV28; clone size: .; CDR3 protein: CASNTGGFGDEQYF
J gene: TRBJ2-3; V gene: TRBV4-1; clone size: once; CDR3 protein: CASSRGLAGGPADTQYF